A single TCR beta chain is shown here with its context. These data belong to a study of blood T cell repertoires in COVID-19. Study information: Spain, Italy and the United States supplied samples that represented acute and convalescent COVID-19. Nucleic acid was either cDNA or gDNA, and it came from T cells, B-cell-depleted T cells, or PBMCs.

Only in-frame clones appear in the TCRdb table, and some are missing; sequencing was by immunoSEQ multiplex PCR. The sample lists about 230,000 clones, roughly 84% occurring once. Looked up from germline, CDR1 is SQVTM and CDR2 is ANQGSEA. V lost 6 bases, J lost 2 bases, and 16 bases lay in between. The CDR3 consists of 14 residues. This chain joins TRBV29-1 and TRBJ2-5; a weak D match, TRBD2 (7 bases). The origin of this receptor is a man in his forties or fifties with acute or convalescent COVID-19. Sequenced: peripheral blood. As DNA, the CDR3 is TGCAGCGTCTCCAGGGGAGGGGATCAAGAGACCCAGTACTTC. Translating gives CSVSRGGDQETQYF.